This T cell receptor beta chain was profiled in a study of regulatory T cells in long-lasting Graves disease. Study conclusions and caveats: Persistent disease was associated with favored TRBV28 usage and with favored use of TRBJ1-2 and TRBJ2-5.

This clonotype has ten or more counts. Its antigen remains unknown. Regarding time point: newly diagnosed GD, antithyroid drugs for less than 3 months. From RNA extracted from PBMCs, the TCR library was made. Patients came through an endocrinology department, and that department was in Xi'an, China. Trimming cost V 6 bases and J 5 bases; bases outside gene matches: 16. CDR3 size: 16 residues. Construction of the TCR beta libraries employed iRepertoire HTBI primers in conjunction with Arm-PCR of CDR3 regions. From the multiplex PCR reads, TCRdb called clonotypes with MiXCR, one entry per CDR3 protein. The data hold 680,000 or so distinct CDR3 sequences, with 16% observed a single time. This sample was shared with a second study, whose subject was T cells in Graves' hyperthyroidism and ophthalmopathy. According to that study: HTBI primers were used for first-round RT-PCR of the TCR CDR3.

Material: peripheral blood mononuclear cells (PBMCs), obtained at new diagnosis, from a patient treated with antithyroid drugs. The source of this sequence is a woman aged 30 to 39 with Graves disease. V is TRBV12-3 or TRBV12-4 and J is TRBJ2-7, with 7 bases fitting TRBD1. CDR3 amino acids: CASSLAMTGPGNEQYF. CDR3 bases: TGTGCCAGCAGCCTCGCTATGACAGGGCCGGGAAACGAGCAGTACTTC.